There are many counts of the clone carrying this T cell receptor (beta chain). Its antigen is unidentified. Individuals with ophthalmopathy presented a Clinical Activity Score of at least 3, a NOSPECS grade of at least 4 and a duration under 3 months. Diagnosis rested on symptoms, serum thyroxine and TRAb, thyroid ultrasound, and orbital computed tomography. Fresh peripheral blood, roughly 10 ml, was the source of the PBMCs. V shed 2 bases and J 4 bases; nucleotides not matched to a gene: 6. Germline V gene lookup returns CDR1 MDHEN and CDR2 SYDVKM. This CDR3 is built from 15 residues. The CDR3 regions of TCR beta were amplified from RNA transcripts. HTBI primers drove first-round RT-PCR of the TCR CDR3. One entry per CDR3 protein, called by TCRdb with MiXCR from the multiplex PCR reads. The table includes over 500,000 distinct CDR3 sequences, about a sixth detected once. This entry comes from a study of T cells in Graves' hyperthyroidism and ophthalmopathy.

Study-wide points: Researchers report that a 13 V-J model separated ophthalmopathy from stable hyperthyroidism.

This TCR was recovered from a woman aged 18 to 35 with Graves' ophthalmopathy. The sample comprised blood. V is TRBV28 and J is TRBJ1-2, with TRBD1 identical over 8 bases. This CDR3 reads CASSLRDRPSYGYTF. CDR3 DNA: TGTGCCAGCAGTTTAAGGGACAGGCCTTCCTATGGCTACACCTTC.